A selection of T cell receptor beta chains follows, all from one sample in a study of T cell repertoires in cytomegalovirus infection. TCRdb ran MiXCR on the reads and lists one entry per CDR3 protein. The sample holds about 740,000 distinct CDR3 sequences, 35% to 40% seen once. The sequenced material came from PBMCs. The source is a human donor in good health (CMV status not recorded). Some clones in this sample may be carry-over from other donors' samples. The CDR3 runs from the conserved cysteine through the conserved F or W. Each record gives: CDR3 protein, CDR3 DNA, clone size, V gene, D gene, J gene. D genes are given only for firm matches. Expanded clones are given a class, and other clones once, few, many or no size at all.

cdr3_aa: CASSILTGDQPQHF
cdr3_nt: TGTGCCAGTAGTATATTGACAGGGGATCAGCCCCAGCATTTT
clone_size: NA
v_call: TRBV19
d_call: TRBD1
j_call: TRBJ1-5

cdr3_aa: CASSAPRQGADEKLFF
cdr3_nt: TGTGCCAGCAGTGCCCCACGACAGGGGGCGGATGAAAAACTGTTTTTT
clone_size: NA
v_call: TRBV12-3/TRBV12-4
d_call: TRBD1
j_call: TRBJ1-4

cdr3_aa: CASSLQGNGNQPQHF
cdr3_nt: TGTGCCAGCAGCTTACAGGGGAATGGCAATCAGCCCCAGCATTTT
clone_size: few
v_call: TRBV7-9
d_call: NA
j_call: TRBJ1-5

cdr3_aa: CATSDSLWTSGQETQYF
cdr3_nt: TGTGCCACCAGTGATTCCTTATGGACTAGCGGGCAAGAGACCCAGTACTTC
clone_size: NA
v_call: TRBV24-1
d_call: TRBD2
j_call: TRBJ2-5

cdr3_aa: CASSRAARGDYGYTF
cdr3_nt: TGTGCCAGCAGCCGAGCGGCCAGGGGGGACTATGGCTACACCTTC
clone_size: NA
v_call: TRBV11-2
d_call: TRBD1
j_call: TRBJ1-2

cdr3_aa: CASSSDQGQGGDSPLHF
cdr3_nt: TGTGCCAGCAGTTCTGACCAAGGACAGGGAGGCGATTCACCCCTCCACTTT
clone_size: few
v_call: TRBV28
d_call: TRBD1
j_call: TRBJ1-6

cdr3_aa: CASSLVLAGVGTDTQYF
cdr3_nt: TGTGCCAGCAGCTTAGTCCTAGCGGGAGTAGGCACAGATACGCAGTATTTT
clone_size: many
v_call: TRBV7-2
d_call: TRBD2
j_call: TRBJ2-3

cdr3_aa: CSVEEAGGRFYSNQPQHF
cdr3_nt: TGCAGCGTTGAAGAGGCAGGGGGACGATTTTATAGCAATCAGCCCCAGCATTTT
clone_size: few
v_call: TRBV29-1
d_call: TRBD1
j_call: TRBJ1-5

cdr3_aa: CASGGSSREQYF
cdr3_nt: TGTGCCTCGGGTGGCAGTTCGAGGGAGCAGTACTTC
clone_size: NA
v_call: TRBV10-3
d_call: NA
j_call: TRBJ2-7

cdr3_aa: CASSYASTGRNQPQHF
cdr3_nt: TGTGCCAGCAGTTACGCTTCGACAGGGCGAAATCAGCCCCAGCATTTT
clone_size: few
v_call: TRBV6-2/TRBV6-3
d_call: TRBD1
j_call: TRBJ1-5

cdr3_aa: CASSPMRTEQFF
cdr3_nt: TGTGCCAGCAGTCCCATGCGGACTGAGCAGTTCTTC
clone_size: many
v_call: TRBV12-3/TRBV12-4
d_call: NA
j_call: TRBJ2-1

cdr3_aa: CASSPQYNHEQYF
cdr3_nt: TGTGCCAGCAGCCCCCAGTATAACCACGAGCAGTACTTC
clone_size: many
v_call: TRBV7-2
d_call: NA
j_call: TRBJ2-7

cdr3_aa: CASSQAGSGNTIYF
cdr3_nt: TGTGCCAGCAGCCAAGCAGGGTCTGGAAACACCATATATTTT
clone_size: few
v_call: TRBV4-2
d_call: NA
j_call: TRBJ1-3

cdr3_aa: CASSLSGRVWEQYF
cdr3_nt: TGTGCCAGCAGTTTATCGGGCAGGGTTTGGGAGCAGTACTTC
clone_size: few
v_call: TRBV27
d_call: NA
j_call: TRBJ2-7

cdr3_aa: CASTATGQGRGYTF
cdr3_nt: TGTGCCAGCACCGCGACCGGACAGGGCAGAGGCTACACCTTC
clone_size: few
v_call: TRBV28
d_call: TRBD1
j_call: TRBJ1-2

cdr3_aa: CASSLGQLKYQFF
cdr3_nt: TGTGCCAGCAGCTTAGGGCAGCTCAAGTATCAGTTCTTC
clone_size: NA
v_call: TRBV7-3
d_call: NA
j_call: TRBJ2-1

cdr3_aa: CASSRLASTYEQYF
cdr3_nt: TGTGCCAGCAGTAGACTAGCGTCAACCTACGAGCAGTACTTC
clone_size: NA
v_call: TRBV25-1
d_call: TRBD2
j_call: TRBJ2-7

cdr3_aa: CATRESSGSIYEQYF
cdr3_nt: TGTGCCACCAGGGAATCTAGCGGGAGTATCTACGAGCAGTACTTC
clone_size: NA
v_call: TRBV15
d_call: TRBD2
j_call: TRBJ2-7

cdr3_aa: CASSFGLAGGLTGELFF
cdr3_nt: TGTGCCAGCAGCTTCGGACTAGCGGGGGGGCTTACCGGGGAGCTGTTTTTT
clone_size: few
v_call: TRBV11-2
d_call: TRBD2
j_call: TRBJ2-2

cdr3_aa: CATSDSRQGGGYDKYF
cdr3_nt: TGTGCCACCAGTGATTCCCGGCAGGGAGGAGGCTACGATAAGTACTTC
clone_size: NA
v_call: TRBV24-1
d_call: NA
j_call: TRBJ2-7

cdr3_aa: CSARDSGRVYEQYF
cdr3_nt: TGCAGTGCTAGAGATAGCGGGAGGGTGTACGAGCAGTACTTC
clone_size: NA
v_call: TRBV20-1
d_call: TRBD2
j_call: TRBJ2-7

cdr3_aa: CASILSGKQFF
cdr3_nt: TGTGCCAGCATCCTATCCGGAAAGCAGTTCTTC
clone_size: few
v_call: TRBV12-3/TRBV12-4
d_call: NA
j_call: TRBJ2-1

cdr3_aa: CSARDGKDNEQFF
cdr3_nt: TGCAGTGCTAGAGATGGTAAAGACAATGAGCAGTTCTTC
clone_size: few
v_call: TRBV20-1
d_call: NA
j_call: TRBJ2-1

cdr3_aa: CAISGDNDGEQYF
cdr3_nt: TGTGCCATCAGTGGGGACAATGACGGCGAGCAGTACTTC
clone_size: NA
v_call: TRBV10-3
d_call: NA
j_call: TRBJ2-7

cdr3_aa: CSASKQTNSPLHF
cdr3_nt: TGCAGTGCAAGCAAGCAGACTAATTCACCCCTCCACTTT
clone_size: few
v_call: TRBV20-1
d_call: NA
j_call: TRBJ1-6

cdr3_aa: CASSLGMSTDTQYF
cdr3_nt: TGTGCCAGCAGCTTAGGGATGAGCACAGATACGCAGTATTTT
clone_size: NA
v_call: TRBV7-2
d_call: NA
j_call: TRBJ2-3

cdr3_aa: CASSYSFPTGGNKMNTEAFF
cdr3_nt: TGTGCCAGCAGTTACTCCTTCCCGACAGGGGGCAACAAAATGAACACTGAAGCTTTCTTT
clone_size: NA
v_call: TRBV6-2/TRBV6-3
d_call: TRBD1
j_call: TRBJ1-1

cdr3_aa: CASSLESSANYGYTF
cdr3_nt: TGTGCCAGCAGCTTAGAATCATCAGCAAACTATGGCTACACCTTC
clone_size: few
v_call: TRBV11-2
d_call: NA
j_call: TRBJ1-2

cdr3_aa: CSARPGTGDETQYF
cdr3_nt: TGCAGTGCTAGACCCGGGACAGGGGACGAGACCCAGTACTTC
clone_size: NA
v_call: TRBV20-1
d_call: TRBD1
j_call: TRBJ2-5

cdr3_aa: CASSPRLAGGVYEQYF
cdr3_nt: TGTGCCAGCAGTCCCCGATTAGCGGGAGGGGTTTACGAGCAGTACTTC
clone_size: NA
v_call: TRBV12-3/TRBV12-4
d_call: TRBD2
j_call: TRBJ2-7

cdr3_aa: CASSAPIRADHARSGNTIYF
cdr3_nt: TGTGCCAGCAGTGCCCCGATAAGGGCCGATCACGCTCGCTCTGGAAACACCATATATTTT
clone_size: NA
v_call: TRBV6-1
d_call: NA
j_call: TRBJ1-3

cdr3_aa: CASSPFGLAGVTDTQYF
cdr3_nt: TGTGCCAGCAGTCCTTTCGGACTAGCGGGAGTCACAGATACGCAGTATTTT
clone_size: many
v_call: TRBV28
d_call: TRBD2
j_call: TRBJ2-3

cdr3_aa: CASSYDSGQSTYNEQFF
cdr3_nt: TGTGCCAGCAGTTACGATAGCGGACAATCCACCTACAATGAGCAGTTCTTC
clone_size: few
v_call: TRBV6-8
d_call: NA
j_call: TRBJ2-1

cdr3_aa: CASSSYRGGDTDTQYF
cdr3_nt: TGTGCCAGCAGCTCCTATCGAGGGGGGGACACAGATACGCAGTATTTT
clone_size: NA
v_call: TRBV28
d_call: NA
j_call: TRBJ2-3

cdr3_aa: CASSKGGGRNQPQHF
cdr3_nt: TGTGCCAGCAGTAAAGGGGGTGGGAGGAATCAGCCCCAGCATTTT
clone_size: NA
v_call: TRBV28
d_call: NA
j_call: TRBJ1-5

cdr3_aa: CASSVSYQETQYF
cdr3_nt: TGTGCCAGCAGCGTCTCCTACCAAGAGACCCAGTACTTC
clone_size: NA
v_call: TRBV9
d_call: NA
j_call: TRBJ2-5

cdr3_aa: CASTDLGSIQETQYF
cdr3_nt: TGTGCCAGCACCGACCTAGGGAGCATCCAAGAGACCCAGTACTTC
clone_size: NA
v_call: TRBV6-5
d_call: NA
j_call: TRBJ2-5

cdr3_aa: CASSLLGGTTEAFF
cdr3_nt: TGTGCCAGCAGCCTTTTGGGGGGGACCACTGAAGCTTTCTTT
clone_size: NA
v_call: TRBV11-2
d_call: NA
j_call: TRBJ1-1

cdr3_aa: CASSQDLRRLGYTF
cdr3_nt: TGCGCCAGCAGCCAAGATCTACGTCGGCTAGGCTACACCTTC
clone_size: NA
v_call: TRBV4-1
d_call: NA
j_call: TRBJ1-2

cdr3_aa: CASSPQGVVTQYF
cdr3_nt: TGTGCCAGCTCACCACAGGGAGTGGTGACCCAGTACTTC
clone_size: NA
v_call: TRBV18
d_call: NA
j_call: TRBJ2-5

cdr3_aa: CASSPETGRTNTGELFF
cdr3_nt: TGTGCCAGCAGCCCAGAGACAGGTAGAACGAACACCGGGGAGCTGTTTTTT
clone_size: many
v_call: TRBV7-9
d_call: NA
j_call: TRBJ2-2

cdr3_aa: CASSKGLMVTQYF
cdr3_nt: TGTGCCAGCAGCAAAGGACTGATGGTGACCCAGTACTTC
clone_size: few
v_call: TRBV7-9
d_call: NA
j_call: TRBJ2-5

cdr3_aa: CASSRSGGLQETQYF
cdr3_nt: TGTGCCAGCAGTCGTAGCGGGGGCCTCCAAGAGACCCAGTACTTC
clone_size: many
v_call: TRBV6-2/TRBV6-3
d_call: TRBD2
j_call: TRBJ2-5

cdr3_aa: CASSLGTSGPAREQYF
cdr3_nt: TGTGCCAGCAGCTTAGGGACTAGCGGGCCCGCGCGGGAGCAGTACTTC
clone_size: NA
v_call: TRBV7-2
d_call: TRBD2
j_call: TRBJ2-7

cdr3_aa: CASAAGNQPQHF
cdr3_nt: TGTGCCAGCGCCGCCGGGAATCAGCCCCAGCATTTT
clone_size: NA
v_call: TRBV7-6
d_call: NA
j_call: TRBJ1-5

cdr3_aa: CASIMDRGPDTQYF
cdr3_nt: TGTGCCAGCATTATGGACAGGGGGCCCGATACGCAGTATTTT
clone_size: few
v_call: TRBV6-1
d_call: TRBD1
j_call: TRBJ2-3

cdr3_aa: CASSGDSGVTDTQYF
cdr3_nt: TGTGCCAGCAGCGGTGATAGCGGGGTGACAGATACGCAGTATTTT
clone_size: NA
v_call: TRBV5-4
d_call: TRBD2
j_call: TRBJ2-3

cdr3_aa: CASSFLGAGGSFSYNEQFF
cdr3_nt: TGCGCCAGCAGCTTCCTAGGGGCGGGAGGAAGTTTTAGCTACAATGAGCAGTTCTTC
clone_size: NA
v_call: TRBV5-1
d_call: TRBD2
j_call: TRBJ2-1

cdr3_aa: CASSYDGILSGNTIYF
cdr3_nt: TGTGCCAGCAGTTATGACGGGATCCTCTCTGGAAACACCATATATTTT
clone_size: few
v_call: TRBV28
d_call: NA
j_call: TRBJ1-3

cdr3_aa: CASSSDYLRSIEETQYF
cdr3_nt: TGTGCCAGCAGTTCGGACTACCTCCGTTCGATCGAGGAGACCCAGTACTTC
clone_size: NA
v_call: TRBV6-2/TRBV6-3
d_call: NA
j_call: TRBJ2-5